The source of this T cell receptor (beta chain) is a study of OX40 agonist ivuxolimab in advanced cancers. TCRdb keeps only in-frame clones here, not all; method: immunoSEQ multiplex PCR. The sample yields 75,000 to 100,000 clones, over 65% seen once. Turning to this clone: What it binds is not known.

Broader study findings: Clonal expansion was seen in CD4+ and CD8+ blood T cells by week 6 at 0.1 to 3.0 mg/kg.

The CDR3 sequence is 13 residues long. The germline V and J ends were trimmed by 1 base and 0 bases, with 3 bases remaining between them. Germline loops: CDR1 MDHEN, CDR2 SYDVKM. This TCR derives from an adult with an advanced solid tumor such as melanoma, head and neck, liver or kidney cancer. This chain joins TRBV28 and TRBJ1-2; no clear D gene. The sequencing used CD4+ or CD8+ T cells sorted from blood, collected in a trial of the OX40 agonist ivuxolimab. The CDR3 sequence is CASSLSTNYGYTF. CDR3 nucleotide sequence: TGTGCCAGCAGTTTATCCACTAACTATGGCTACACCTTC.